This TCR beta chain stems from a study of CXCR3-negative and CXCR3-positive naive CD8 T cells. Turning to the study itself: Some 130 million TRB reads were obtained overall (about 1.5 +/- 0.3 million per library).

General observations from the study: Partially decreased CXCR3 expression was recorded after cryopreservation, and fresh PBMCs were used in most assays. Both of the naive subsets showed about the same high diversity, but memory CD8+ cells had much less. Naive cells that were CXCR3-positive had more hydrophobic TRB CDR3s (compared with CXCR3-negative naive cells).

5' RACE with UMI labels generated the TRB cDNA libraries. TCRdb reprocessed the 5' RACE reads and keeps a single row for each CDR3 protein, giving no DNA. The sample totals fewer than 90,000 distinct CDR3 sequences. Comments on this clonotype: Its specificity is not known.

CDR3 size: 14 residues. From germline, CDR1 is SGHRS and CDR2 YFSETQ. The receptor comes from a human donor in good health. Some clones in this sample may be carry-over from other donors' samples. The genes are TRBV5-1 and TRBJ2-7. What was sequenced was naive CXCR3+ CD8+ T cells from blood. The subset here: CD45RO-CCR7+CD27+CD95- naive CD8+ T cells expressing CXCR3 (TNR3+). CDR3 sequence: CASSLGEGPYEQYF.